These 31 T cell receptor beta chains share one sample of origin, sequenced in a study of OX40 agonist ivuxolimab in advanced cancers. TCRdb keeps only in-frame clones here, not all; method: immunoSEQ multiplex PCR. The sample records around 90,000 clones, about 93% being singletons. This specimen was CD4+ or CD8+ T cells sorted from blood, taken in a trial of the OX40 agonist ivuxolimab. These receptors were collected from an adult with an advanced solid tumor such as melanoma, head and neck, liver or kidney cancer.

This chain links TRBV20-1 with TRBJ1-2; D uncertain. The CDR3 loop spans 11 amino acids. Germline V CDR1 and CDR2: DFQATT, SNEGSKA (reference sequence). V lost 5 bases and J 8 bases, leaving 12 bases between the germline ends. The CDR3 reads CSAPDLAGYTF. The CDR3 DNA reads as TGCAGTGCTCCGGACCTGGCGGGCTACACCTTC.

This clone was observed a single time. The rearrangement links TRBV20-1 to TRBJ1-1, with 7 nucleotides matching TRBD1. Germline values: CDR1 DFQATT, CDR2 SNEGSKA (reference sequence). Unmatched junction bases numbered 3, after V lost 6 bases and J lost 5 bases. The CDR3 is 11 residues long. This CDR3 is CSAPDRTEAFF. Written as DNA, the CDR3 is TGCAGTGCCCCGGACAGGACTGAAGCTTTCTTT.

J is TRBJ1-3 and V is TRBV18, with 7 bases aligning to TRBD1. The germline V gene encodes CDR1 KGHSH and CDR2 LQKENI. With V trimmed by 2 bases and J by 2 bases, 6 bases remained unmatched. The CDR3 extends over 16 amino acids. CDR3 nucleotide sequence: TGTGCCAGCTCACCAGCGGAAGGGGGCACTGGAAACACCATATATTTT. Translated: CASSPAEGGTGNTIYF.

The chain carries TRBV9 and TRBJ1-2; D possibly corresponds to TRBD1 (6 bases). CDR3 length: 20 amino acids. Germline V gene sequence: CDR1 SGDLS, CDR2 YYNGEE. Trimming stripped 5 bases from V and 2 bases from J, with 31 bases between. The CDR3 nucleotides are TGTGCCAGCAGTTACGAATTACGACAGGACCCGATGCATCCGAACTATGGCTACACCTTC. Encoded protein: CASSYELRQDPMHPNYGYTF.

The V gene is TRBV6-5, the J gene TRBJ2-7; TRBD2 aligns across 11 bases. V was pared by 6 bases and J by 2 bases, with 6 bases of the junction left unmatched. Germline CDR1 MNHEY, CDR2 SVGAGI. The CDR3 spans 15 residues. CDR3 region: CASSSPLAGAYEQYF. DNA for the CDR3: TGTGCCAGCAGCTCACCACTAGCGGGGGCCTACGAGCAGTACTTC.

J is TRBJ2-7 and V is TRBV11-2; 12 bases are shared with TRBD1. Germline trimming cut 5 bases from V and 6 bases from J; bases unmatched to any gene: 5. Germline assignment: CDR1 SGHAT and CDR2 FQNNGV. The CDR3 loop spans 14 amino acids. The CDR3 coding sequence is TGTGCCAGCAGCGCCGGGACAGGGGGCTCCGAGCAGTACTTC. This sequence encodes CASSAGTGGSEQYF. Full variable domain (missing parts from reference TRBV11-2 and TRBJ2-7): EAGVAQSPRYKIIEKRQSVAFWCNPISGHATLYWYQQILGQGPKLLIQFQNNGVVDDSQLPKDRFSAERLKGVDSTLKIQPAKLEDSAVYLCASSAGTGGSEQYFGPGTRLTVT.

V usage is TRBV5-4 and J usage is TRBJ2-7; D might be TRBD1 or TRBD2, each matching 5 bases. From germline, CDR1 is SGHNT and CDR2 YYREEE (reference sequence). The length of the CDR3 is 16 residues. V was trimmed by 4 bases and J by 6 bases, leaving 23 bases between them. Here the CDR3 reads CASSQLPSGTSSEQYF. The CDR3, as DNA: TGTGCCAGCAGCCAACTTCCCTCGGGGACGAGCAGCGAGCAGTACTTC.

This clone appeared a single time. V and J are TRBV25-1 and TRBJ1-1; 8 bases fit TRBD1. This CDR3 has 15 amino acids. V lost 6 bases, J lost 6 bases, and 12 bases stayed unmatched. Germline values: CDR1 MGHDK, CDR2 SYGVNS. CDR3 bases: TGTGCCAGCAGCCCCCGGGCAGGGGGCCTCCCTGAAGCTTTCTTT. This sequence encodes CASSPRAGGLPEAFF. The full variable domain, with the rest looked up from reference TRBV25-1 and TRBJ1-1, is EADIYQTPRYLVIGTGKKITLECSQTMGHDKMYWYQQDPGMELHLIHYSYGVNSTEKGDLSSESTVSRIRTEHFPLTLESARPSHTSQYLCASSPRAGGLPEAFFGQGTRLTVV.

The rearrangement joins TRBV5-4 to TRBJ2-5; no clear D gene. Germline V CDR1 and CDR2: SGHNT, YYREEE (reference sequence). The V end lost 0 bases, the J end lost 3 bases, and 0 bases lay between the germline ends. The CDR3 extends over 11 amino acids. In DNA, the CDR3 is TGTGCCAGCAGCTTGGAAGAGACCCAGTACTTC. Encoded protein: CASSLEETQYF.

The chain combines TRBV20-1 with TRBJ2-7; D unclear. V was clipped by 8 bases and J by 5 bases, with 13 bases between them. Germline V lookup: CDR1 DFQATT, CDR2 SNEGSKA (reference sequence). CDR3 length: 11 amino acids. In DNA, the CDR3 is TGCAGTCGGCAGGCTTCCCACGAGCAGTACTTC. Translation: CSRQASHEQYF.

The chain employs TRBV19 and TRBJ2-3, with D maybe TRBD2 (5 bases). V dropped 9 bases and J dropped 0 bases, with 10 bases sitting between them. This CDR3 is built from 13 residues. From germline, CDR1 is LNHDA and CDR2 SQIVND (reference sequence). DNA for the CDR3: TGTGCCAGCCGGGATCTCAGCACAGATACGCAGTATTTT. This codes for CASRDLSTDTQYF. The complete variable domain, with remaining parts taken from reference TRBV19 and TRBJ2-3, reads DGGITQSPKYLFRKEGQNVTLSCEQNLNHDAMYWYRQDPGQGLRLIYYSQIVNDFQKGDIAEGYSVSREKKESFPLTVTSAQKNPTAFYLCASRDLSTDTQYFGPGTRLTVL.

The rearrangement links TRBV19 to TRBJ2-1, with D maybe TRBD1 (5 bases). Trimming took 2 bases from V and 0 from J, leaving 11 bases between them. In germline, CDR1 is LNHDA, CDR2 SQIVND (reference sequence). This CDR3 is 16 amino acids long. The CDR3 region has the DNA TGTGCCAGTAGTATAACAGGCCAGAGCTCCTACAATGAGCAGTTCTTC. Its protein is CASSITGQSSYNEQFF.

The rearrangement joins TRBV4-3 to TRBJ2-3; possible D gene TRBD2, 6 bases. CDR1 is LGHNA and CDR2 is YSLEER in the germline V gene. V was pared by 1 base and J by 0 bases, with 14 bases between. The CDR3 runs 17 residues. This CDR3 is CASSQASGGRSTDTQYF. As DNA, the CDR3 is TGCGCCAGCAGCCAAGCCTCCGGGGGTCGGAGCACAGATACGCAGTATTTT.

CDR3 region: CASSDAGGPDTQYF. The CDR3 nucleotides read TGCGCCAGCAGTGACGCGGGAGGGCCAGATACGCAGTATTTT. The J gene is TRBJ2-3, the V gene TRBV10-1; 9 bases agree with TRBD2. Germline-derived CDR1 and CDR2 are WNHNN and SYGVQD (reference sequence). V was clipped by 3 bases and J by 4 bases; unmatched bases: 2. The CDR3 contains 14 residues.

This clone was counted only a few times. This sample includes further DNA sequences coding for the same CDR3. J is TRBJ2-2 and V is TRBV5-6; D gene ambiguous. Trimming left V 3 bases short and J 4 bases short, with 4 bases between. The CDR3 covers 12 residues. Germline assignment: CDR1 SGHDT and CDR2 YYEEEE. CDR3 loop: CASSSVTGELFF. The CDR3 nucleotides are TGTGCCAGCAGCTCTGTCACCGGGGAGCTGTTTTTT.

The genes are TRBV11-3 and TRBJ1-1; D remains unclear. This CDR3 region has 16 residues. From germline, CDR1 is SGHNT and CDR2 YENEEA. Trimming pared 5 bases from V and 1 base from J, leaving 17 bases between. CDR3 sequence: CASSPNPAWGNTEAFF. CDR3 nucleotides: TGTGCCAGCAGCCCTAATCCCGCCTGGGGGAACACTGAAGCTTTCTTT.

V is TRBV10-2 and J is TRBJ2-7, with TRBD2 matching over 8 bases. V lost 6 bases, J lost 1 base, and 8 bases stayed unmatched. CDR3 size: 15 residues. Per germline, CDR1 WSHSY and CDR2 SAAADI. For the CDR3, the DNA is TGCGCCAGCAGGGGGCCGGGACTAGAGTCCTACGAGCAGTACTTC. Amino acid sequence: CASRGPGLESYEQYF.

This chain uses TRBV7-2 with TRBJ2-1; 7 bases are a match to TRBD1. J lost 6 bases, V lost 3 bases, and 2 bases had no gene match. The CDR3 covers 13 residues. CDR1 and CDR2 from the germline V gene are SGHTA and FQGNSA. The CDR3 here is CASSLTGFNEQFF. CDR3 coding DNA: TGTGCCAGCAGCTTGACAGGGTTCAATGAGCAGTTCTTC.

V gene TRBV7-8 combines with J gene TRBJ1-6, with D uncertain. Trimming cost V 1 base and J 4 bases, with 11 bases left between them. CDR3 size: 16 residues. The germline gives CDR1 SGHVS, CDR2 FQNEAQ. The DNA for the CDR3 is TGTGCCAGCAGCTTAGGGAGGACTGAATATAATTCACCCCTCCACTTT. Residues: CASSLGRTEYNSPLHF.

The chain has TRBV18 and TRBJ2-7, with 8 positions matching TRBD1. The CDR3 length is 16 residues. Trimming at V came to 3 bases and at J to 4 bases, leaving 11 bases not matched to a gene. From germline, CDR1 is KGHSH and CDR2 LQKENI. CDR3 region: CASSPVVGQGAYEQYF. Written as DNA, the CDR3 is TGTGCCAGCTCACCTGTGGTTGGACAGGGCGCTTACGAGCAGTACTTC.

The gene calls are TRBV27 and TRBJ1-1; D unresolved. The CDR3 is 13 residues long. Trimming shortened V by 2 bases and J by 1 base, and 5 bases separated the two germline ends. Looked up from germline, CDR1 is MNHEY and CDR2 is SMNVEV (reference sequence). The CDR3 loop reads CASSLKGNTEAFF. As DNA, the CDR3 is TGTGCCAGCAGTTTAAAAGGGAACACTGAAGCTTTCTTT.

The gene calls are TRBV30 and TRBJ2-3, with no clear D. V gave up 7 bases and J gave up 3 bases, with 14 bases separating them. CDR3 length: 13 amino acids. Germline V gene sequence: CDR1 GTSNPN, CDR2 SVGIG (reference sequence). CDR3 nucleotides: TGTGCCTCGTCAATAAAACAAACAGATACGCAGTATTTT. It specifies CASSIKQTDTQYF.

The J gene is TRBJ2-2, the V gene TRBV9, with TRBD2 identical over 9 bases. The CDR3 consists of 15 residues. The V segment lost 3 bases and the J segment 8 bases; nucleotides outside the gene matches: 8. Germline V gene data show CDR1 as SGDLS and CDR2 as YYNGEE. This chain's CDR3 is CASSGVAGATGELFF. The CDR3 nucleotides read TGTGCCAGCAGCGGGGTAGCGGGAGCAACGGGGGAGCTGTTTTTT.

CDR3: CASSTDSKASEQYF. CDR3 nucleotide sequence: TGTGCCAGCAGCACGGACAGCAAAGCCTCCGAGCAGTACTTC. The chain employs TRBV7-9 and TRBJ2-7, with D maybe TRBD1 (6 bases). The germline gives CDR1 SEHNR, CDR2 FQNEAQ (reference sequence). There are 14 residues in the CDR3. V was trimmed by 5 bases and J by 6 bases, leaving 17 bases between them.

The CDR3 DNA sequence: TGTGCCACTTCGAGGGATGAAAAACTGTTTTTT. Translation gives CATSRDEKLFF. The J gene is TRBJ1-4, the V gene TRBV2; D unresolved. Germline CDR1 reads SNHLY; CDR2 reads FYNNEI. This CDR3 has 11 residues. The V gene lost 10 bases and the J gene lost 6 bases, with 9 bases spanning the gap. The full variable domain, rest sourced from reference TRBV2 and TRBJ1-4, is EPEVTQTPSHQVTQMGQEVILRCVPISNHLYFYWYRQILGQKVEFLVSFYNNEISEKSEIFDDQFSVERPDGSNFTLKIRSTKLEDSAMYFCATSRDEKLFFGSGTQLSVL.

The genes are TRBV4-3 and TRBJ2-2, with D possibly TRBD2 on 5 matching bases. Germline-derived CDR1 and CDR2 are LGHNA and YSLEER. The CDR3 consists of 16 residues. Trimming left V 3 bases short and J 4 bases short, with 15 bases between. CDR3 region: CASSQVRGSFTGELFF. For the CDR3, the DNA is TGCGCCAGCAGCCAGGTGAGAGGGTCCTTCACCGGGGAGCTGTTTTTT.

This rearrangement joins TRBV28 to TRBJ2-7; 9 bases are shared with TRBD1. The V gene's germline CDR1 is MDHEN and CDR2 SYDVKM. The CDR3 is 14 residues long. V shed 6 bases, J shed 1 base, and the junction held 4 bases outside the gene matches. This chain's CDR3 is CASRQGARSYEQYF. CDR3 sequence (DNA): TGTGCCAGCAGACAGGGGGCGCGGTCCTACGAGCAGTACTTC.

The chain couples TRBV28 to TRBJ1-5; no firm D call. CDR3 length equals 14 residues. V lost 8 bases and J lost 0, with 11 bases in between. CDR1 is MDHEN and CDR2 is SYDVKM in the germline V gene. Here the CDR3 reads CASSIYLSNQPQHF. The CDR3 coding sequence is TGTGCCAGCTCAATATACCTTAGCAATCAGCCCCAGCATTTT.

This clone has a single count. J is TRBJ2-7 and V is TRBV7-2, with TRBD1 matching 8 bases. The germline V gene has CDR1 SGHTA and CDR2 FQGNSA. V shed 2 bases, J shed 5 bases, and the junction held 8 bases outside the gene matches. CDR3 length equals 15 residues. The CDR3: CASSLRTGSWNEQYF. For the CDR3, the DNA is TGTGCCAGCAGCTTACGGACAGGGAGCTGGAACGAGCAGTACTTC.

This chain links TRBV18 with TRBJ2-5, with D unclear. Looked up from germline, CDR1 is KGHSH and CDR2 is LQKENI. CDR3 size: 12 residues. V lost 2 bases and J 3 bases, leaving 4 bases between the germline ends. In nucleotides, the CDR3 is TGTGCCAGCTCACCAGGGGAAGAGACCCAGTACTTC. Residues: CASSPGEETQYF.

V is TRBV2 and J is TRBJ2-5; D tentatively fits TRBD1 or TRBD2 (6 bases each). V gave up 8 bases and J gave up 7 bases, with 14 bases separating them. CDR3 length: 12 amino acids. Germline V gives CDR1 SNHLY, CDR2 FYNNEI. CDR3 nucleotides: TGTGCCAGCCGGGACATGGGAGGGACCCAGTACTTC. As protein: CASRDMGGTQYF.